This TCR beta chain was captured in a study of monozygotic twins with inflammatory bowel disease. Broader study findings: The co-twins with IBD showed lower TCRbeta diversity (inverse Simpson) than their healthy siblings.

With the 5' RACE reads reprocessed, TCRdb shows one record per CDR3 protein and no DNA. The repertoire table contains 400,000 or so distinct CDR3 sequences. The CDR3 is made up of 14 amino acids. Germline V gene lookup returns CDR1 LGHDT and CDR2 YNNKEL (reference sequence). About this clonotype: The antigen is undetermined.

The source is a human donor with ulcerative colitis or Crohn's disease, or a healthy co-twin of an affected twin (not recorded which). The specimen sequenced was blood. The genes are TRBV3-1 and TRBJ1-1; absent DNA, TCRdb's TRBD1 call cannot be checked. The CDR3 protein is CASSYRGRDTEAFF.